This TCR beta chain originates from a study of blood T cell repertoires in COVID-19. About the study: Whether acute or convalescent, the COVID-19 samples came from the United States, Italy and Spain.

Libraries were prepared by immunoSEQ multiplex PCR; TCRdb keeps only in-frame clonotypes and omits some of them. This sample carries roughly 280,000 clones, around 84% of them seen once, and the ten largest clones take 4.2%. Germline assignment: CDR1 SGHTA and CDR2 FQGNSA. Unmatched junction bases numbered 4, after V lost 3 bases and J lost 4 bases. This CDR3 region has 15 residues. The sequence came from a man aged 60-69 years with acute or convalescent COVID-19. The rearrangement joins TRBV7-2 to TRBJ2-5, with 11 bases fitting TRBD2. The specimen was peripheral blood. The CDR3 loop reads CASSFTSGSGETQYF. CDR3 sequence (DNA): TGTGCCAGCAGCTTTACTAGCGGGAGTGGAGAGACCCAGTACTTC.